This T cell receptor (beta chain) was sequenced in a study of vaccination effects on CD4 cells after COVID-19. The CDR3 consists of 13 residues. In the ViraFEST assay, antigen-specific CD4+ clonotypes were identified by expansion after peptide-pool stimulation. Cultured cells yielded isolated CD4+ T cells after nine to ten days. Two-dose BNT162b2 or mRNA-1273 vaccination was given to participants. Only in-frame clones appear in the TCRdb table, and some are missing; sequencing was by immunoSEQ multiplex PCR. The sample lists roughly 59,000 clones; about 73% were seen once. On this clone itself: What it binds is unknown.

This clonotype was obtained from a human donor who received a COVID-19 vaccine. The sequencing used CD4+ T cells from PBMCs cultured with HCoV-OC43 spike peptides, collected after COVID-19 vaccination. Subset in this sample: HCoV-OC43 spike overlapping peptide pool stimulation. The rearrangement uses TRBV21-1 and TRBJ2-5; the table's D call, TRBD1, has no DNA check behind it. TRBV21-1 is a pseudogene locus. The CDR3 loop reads CASSKESGSTQYF. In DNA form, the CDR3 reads TGTGCCAGCAGCAAAGAATCAGGGTCGACCCAGTACTTC.